These T cell receptor beta chains were read from a single sample in a study of blood T cell repertoires in COVID-19. Method: immunoSEQ multiplex PCR; TCRdb's copy keeps in-frame clones and lacks some. The table has more than 250,000 clones, about 92% seen once. The material sequenced was PBMCs or T cells enriched from blood (not recorded which). All receptors derive from a woman under 40 who had recovered from COVID-19. Each CDR3 is given with its conserved first and last residue. Each record gives: J gene, clone size, V gene, D gene, CDR3 protein, CDR3 DNA. D genes are given only for firm matches. The size field is filled for only some rows; it gives once, few, many or a size class.

>TRBJ1-2|.|TRBV11-2|.
CASSPGGYTF
TGTGCCAGCAGCCCCGGGGGCTACACCTTC
>TRBJ2-7|.|TRBV12-3/TRBV12-4|.
CASSVQHLYEQYF
TGTGCCAGCAGTGTCCAACACCTTTACGAGCAGTACTTC
>TRBJ1-1|once|TRBV27|TRBD1
CASSFQWAGQAGDTEAFF
TGTGCCAGCAGTTTCCAGTGGGCCGGACAGGCTGGAGACACTGAAGCTTTCTTT
>TRBJ1-5|.|TRBV6-2/TRBV6-3|.
CASSHLPGSGDQPQHF
TGTGCCAGCAGCCACTTACCGGGGTCTGGGGATCAGCCCCAGCATTTT
>TRBJ2-7|.|TRBV28|.
CASSSGTPPYEQYF
TGTGCCAGCAGTTCCGGGACTCCCCCCTACGAGCAGTACTTC
>TRBJ2-1|.|TRBV5-6|.
CASSYTGTYYNEQFF
TGTGCCAGCAGCTACACCGGGACATACTACAATGAGCAGTTCTTC
>TRBJ2-2|.|TRBV29-1|TRBD2
CSVEDLLAGGTGELFF
TGCAGCGTTGAAGATCTACTAGCGGGGGGCACCGGGGAGCTGTTTTTT
>TRBJ1-3|few|TRBV3-1/TRBV3-2|TRBD1
CASSQVERTGYSGNTIYF
TGTGCCAGCAGCCAAGTTGAAAGGACAGGATACTCTGGAAACACCATATATTTT
>TRBJ2-1|.|TRBV4-3|TRBD2
CASSQGGGGSYNEQFF
TGCGCCAGCAGCCAAGGGGGCGGGGGCTCCTACAATGAGCAGTTCTTC
>TRBJ1-4|.|TRBV5-4|.
CASSVAPTEKLFF
TGTGCCAGCAGCGTTGCCCCGACAGAGAAACTGTTTTTT
>TRBJ2-2|.|TRBV4-1|.
CASSQLAPMELFF
TGCGCCAGCAGCCAATTGGCCCCGATGGAGCTGTTTTTT
>TRBJ2-5|.|TRBV10-2|.
CASSVPASETQYF
TGCGCCAGCAGTGTCCCAGCGTCCGAGACCCAGTACTTC
>TRBJ2-2|.|TRBV7-9|.
CASRRVGWNTGELFF
TGTGCCAGCAGACGGGTCGGGTGGAACACCGGGGAGCTGTTTTTT
>TRBJ2-3|.|TRBV6-2/TRBV6-3|.
CASSYPNSGPDTQYF
TGTGCCAGCAGTTACCCTAATAGCGGCCCAGATACGCAGTATTTT